The 23 T cell receptor beta chains below all came from one sample that was sequenced in a study of blood T cell repertoires in COVID-19. The data were produced by immunoSEQ multiplex PCR, yet TCRdb's version contains in-frame clones alone and is incomplete. Of approximately 53,000 clones listed, 75% to 90% were seen once; the top ten hold around 23%. The sequencing input was peripheral blood. These receptors were taken from a woman aged 80 or over with COVID-19, enrolled during active disease.

The V and J genes are TRBV4-2 and TRBJ2-3, with 12 bases identical to TRBD2. V lost 2 bases, J lost 0 bases, and 6 bases stayed unmatched. The V gene's germline CDR1 is LGHNA and CDR2 YNFKEQ. This CDR3 spans 18 amino acids. The CDR3 nucleotides read TGTGCCAGCAGCCAAACACTAGCGGGGGGCTCTAGCACAGATACGCAGTATTTT. It translates to CASSQTLAGGSSTDTQYF.

The chain carries TRBV7-9 and TRBJ1-1, with 7 nucleotides matching TRBD1. Germline V CDR1 and CDR2: SEHNR, FQNEAQ (reference sequence). This CDR3 is built from 15 residues. J gave up 6 bases and V 10 bases, and 17 bases lay outside the gene matches. The CDR3 DNA reads as TGTGCCACCGGATCGGGACAGTCCCCAAACTCTGAAGCTTTCTTT. This gives the protein CATGSGQSPNSEAFF.

J is TRBJ1-1 and V is TRBV30; 9 bases line up with TRBD1. Per germline, CDR1 GTSNPN and CDR2 SVGIG (reference sequence). The CDR3 length is 15 residues. The V gene end was trimmed by 3 bases and the J gene end by 5 bases; junction bases not matched to a gene: 10. The CDR3 loop is CAWRRQSTGGTEAFF. The CDR3 DNA follows: TGTGCCTGGAGGAGGCAATCGACAGGGGGGACTGAAGCTTTCTTT.

The chain combines TRBV25-1 with TRBJ1-5, with D perhaps matching TRBD1 (6 bases). The germline V gene encodes CDR1 MGHDK and CDR2 SYGVNS. The V gene lost 4 bases and the J gene lost 4 bases, with 8 bases spanning the gap. The CDR3 is 13 residues long. The CDR3 here is CASSAGTNQPQHF. The CDR3 DNA reads as TGTGCCAGCAGTGCAGGGACAAATCAGCCCCAGCATTTT.

V usage is TRBV7-8 and J usage is TRBJ1-2; 7 positions match TRBD1. This CDR3 has 14 residues. Trimming removed 5 bases from V and 2 bases from J; junction bases left unmatched: 5. Germline V lookup: CDR1 SGHVS, CDR2 FQNEAQ. The CDR3 spells CASSLETGNYGYTF. In DNA form, the CDR3 reads TGTGCCAGCAGCCTGGAGACAGGGAACTATGGCTACACCTTC.

The rearrangement links TRBV5-8 to TRBJ2-2; no firm D call. Trimming cost V 0 bases and J 7 bases, with 7 bases left between them. The germline CDR1 and CDR2 sequences are SGHTS and YDEGEE. The CDR3 sequence is 13 residues long. The CDR3 nucleotides read TGTGCCAGCAGCTTGGTCGTATTCGGGGAGCTGTTTTTT. This gives the protein CASSLVVFGELFF.

Only one count was recorded for this clone. An end of the junction does not agree with germline; a read error may underlie this. J is TRBJ1-1 and V is TRBV29-1; D unresolved. The CDR3 loop spans 10 amino acids. In germline, CDR1 is SQVTM, CDR2 ANQGSEA. The CDR3: CSVERGGLPF. CDR3 DNA: TGCAGCGTTGAGCGAGGAGGACTACCCTTT.

The sample holds a few counts of this clone. The chain has TRBV30 and TRBJ1-2; 8 bases match TRBD1. The CDR3 has 14 residues. Losses at the gene ends were 1 base for V and 4 bases for J; bases not matched to a gene: 5. The germline CDR1 and CDR2 sequences are GTSNPN and SVGIG (reference sequence). As DNA, the CDR3 is TGTGCCTGGAGTGAAGGGACAGGTTCCTATGGCTACACCTTC. As protein: CAWSEGTGSYGYTF.

This clone showed up just once. This rearrangement joins TRBV11-2 to TRBJ2-5, with TRBD1 as a possible D gene (6 bases). This CDR3 region has 17 residues. CDR1 is SGHAT, CDR2 FQNNGV, per germline. Trimming shortened V by 1 base and J by 1 base, and 16 bases separated the two germline ends. The CDR3 bases are TGTGCCAGCAGCTTAGTATGGGCAGGGGCCCTCCAAGAGACCCAGTACTTC. This codes for CASSLVWAGALQETQYF.

The CDR3 DNA reads as TGCGCCAGCAGCAACGCCGGGTTGGGCTATGGCTACACCTTC. This sequence encodes CASSNAGLGYGYTF. The chain recombines TRBV5-1 with TRBJ1-2; no clear D gene. The germline V gene encodes CDR1 SGHRS and CDR2 YFSETQ. Trimming cost V 4 bases and J 4 bases, with 14 bases left between them. This CDR3 has 14 residues.

This clone occurred once. This sequence joins TRBV9 and TRBJ1-1; 10 nucleotides agree with TRBD1. This CDR3 is 14 amino acids long. Germline V gives CDR1 SGDLS, CDR2 YYNGEE. The V and J ends lost 3 bases and 5 bases, in that order; junction bases with no gene match: 4. The CDR3 coding sequence is TGTGCCAGCAGCGGCGGACAGGGGGAAACTGAAGCTTTCTTT. As protein: CASSGGQGETEAFF.

This chain connects TRBV5-1 to TRBJ2-1; tentatively, D is TRBD2 (7 bases). The germline V gene has CDR1 SGHRS and CDR2 YFSETQ. This CDR3 spans 15 amino acids. Trimming took off 0 bases at V and 4 bases at J, with 11 bases between the two ends. The CDR3 here is CASSLEGGGYNEQFF. CDR3 DNA sequence: TGCGCCAGCAGCTTGGAGGGGGGAGGGTACAATGAGCAGTTCTTC.

This clone was detected only a few times. The chain links TRBV18 to TRBJ1-4; possible D gene TRBD1, 5 bases. Germline V lookup: CDR1 KGHSH, CDR2 LQKENI. V lost 4 bases and J lost 5, with 14 bases in between. CDR3 length: 15 residues. The DNA for the CDR3 is TGTGCCAGCTCACTGGGGTCAGGGCAGAATGAAAAACTGTTTTTT. This translates into CASSLGSGQNEKLFF.

Comment on this clone: At one end, the junction sequence differs from germline, possibly due to a read error. J is TRBJ2-3 and V is TRBV3-1 (or the pseudogene TRBV3-2); D is possibly TRBD2 (7 bases). The CDR3 spans 12 residues. Germline loops: CDR1 LGHDT, CDR2 YNNKEL (reference sequence). Here the CDR3 DNA reads TGTGCCAGCAGCCCACTAGTGGGGGGGCAGGTGTTT. Its protein is CASSPLVGGQVF.

The DNA for the CDR3 is TGTGCCAGCAGCTTCAGGTGGAAGACTGAAGCTTTCTTT. Translated, it gives CASSFRWKTEAFF. This sequence joins TRBV12-3 or TRBV12-4 and TRBJ1-1; unclear D gene. This CDR3 is built from 13 residues. V shed 6 bases and J shed 5 bases, with 13 bases lying between them.

This clone was observed a single time. This sequence joins TRBV11-2 and TRBJ2-3; D perhaps matches TRBD2 (5 bases). The CDR3 is 15 residues long. Per germline, CDR1 SGHAT and CDR2 FQNNGV. V dropped 2 bases and J dropped 2 bases, with 11 bases sitting between them. The CDR3 region has the DNA TGTGCCAGCAGCTTAATGGTAGCGAACACAGATACGCAGTATTTT. Translating it yields CASSLMVANTDTQYF.

The rearrangement links TRBV3-1 (or the pseudogene TRBV3-2) to TRBJ1-1; D is possibly TRBD1 (5 bases). CDR3 length equals 15 residues. CDR1 and CDR2 (germline): LGHDT, YNNKEL (reference sequence). V was trimmed by 2 bases and J by 1 base, leaving 11 bases between them. CDR3 nucleotide sequence: TGTGCCAGCAGCCAAACCTCACAGGCGAACACTGAAGCTTTCTTT. Residues: CASSQTSQANTEAFF.

V is TRBV19 and J is TRBJ2-6; TRBD2 aligns across 7 bases. This CDR3 is 16 amino acids long. Germline V lookup: CDR1 LNHDA, CDR2 SQIVND (reference sequence). Trimming took 4 bases from V and 2 from J; bases not matched to a gene: 5. The CDR3 DNA is TGTGCCAGTAGTACAGGGCGGGGGACTGGGGCCAACGTCCTGACTTTC. Translated: CASSTGRGTGANVLTF.

This clone occurred once. The chain combines TRBV13 with TRBJ1-6, with D perhaps matching TRBD1 (5 bases). V shed 0 bases and J shed 5 bases, with 11 bases lying between them. This CDR3 has 16 amino acids. Per germline, CDR1 PRHDT and CDR2 FYEKMQ (reference sequence). The CDR3 region is CASSLGSRGNNSPLHF. CDR3 DNA: TGTGCCAGCAGCTTAGGTTCCCGGGGGAATAATTCACCCCTCCACTTT.

The chain links TRBV18 to TRBJ2-7; the D gene is possibly TRBD1 (5 bases). Trimming left V 2 bases short and J 4 bases short, with 12 bases between. From germline, CDR1 is KGHSH and CDR2 LQKENI. This CDR3 region has 14 residues. CDR3 region: CASSPSTGFYEQYF. The CDR3 region has the DNA TGTGCCAGCTCACCATCTACAGGCTTTTACGAGCAGTACTTC. Together with reference TRBV18 and TRBJ2-7, the CDR3 gives the full variable domain: NAGVMQNPRHLVRRRGQEARLRCSPMKGHSHVYWYRQLPEEGLKFMVYLQKENIIDESGMPKERFSAEFPKEGPSILRIQQVVRGDSAAYFCASSPSTGFYEQYFGPGTRLTVT.

The chain has TRBV15 and TRBJ1-6; D not certain. Germline CDR1 and CDR2: LNHNV and YYDKDF (reference sequence). The length of the CDR3 is 15 residues. The V end was cut by 3 bases, the J end by 1 base, with 7 bases between. The DNA of the CDR3 is TGTGCCACCAGCAGTAGAGGATCCTATAATTCACCCCTCCACTTT. Translated: CATSSRGSYNSPLHF.

The V gene is TRBV4-1, the J gene TRBJ1-4, with D uncertain. From germline, CDR1 is MGHRA and CDR2 YSYEKL. V shed 0 bases and J shed 0 bases, with 5 bases lying between them. CDR3 length equals 15 residues. CDR3 in amino acids: CASSQEGATNEKLFF. In DNA, the CDR3 is TGCGCCAGCAGCCAAGAAGGAGCAACTAATGAAAAACTGTTTTTT.

V is TRBV4-2 and J is TRBJ2-3; D is possibly TRBD1 (5 bases). This CDR3 has 16 residues. Germline-derived CDR1 and CDR2 are LGHNA and YNFKEQ. The V end lost 4 bases, the J end lost 6 bases, and 20 bases lay between the germline ends. The CDR3 spells CASSPGQGGLGDTQYF. CDR3 DNA: TGTGCCAGCAGCCCCGGTCAGGGCGGATTGGGCGATACGCAGTATTTT.